These 8 T cell receptor beta chains came from one sample sequenced in a study of T cells in Graves' hyperthyroidism and ophthalmopathy. From RNA transcripts, TCR beta CDR3 regions were amplified. In the first-round RT-PCR of the TCR CDR3, the HTBI primer set was used. Each CDR3 protein gets one entry after TCRdb re-called the multiplex PCR reads with MiXCR. Of approximately 200,000 distinct CDR3 sequences detected, around 17% appear once; the ten largest clones hold over 35%. What was sequenced was blood. All receptors come from a man aged 35 to 55 with Graves' hyperthyroidism.

This clonotype occurred a few times. The chain joins TRBV6-6 to TRBJ2-1; a weak D match, TRBD2 (6 bases). Germline CDR1 MNHNY, CDR2 SVGAGI (reference sequence). Trimming removed 2 bases from V and 6 bases from J, with 11 bases in between. There are 14 residues in the CDR3. The CDR3 loop is CASSYRASANEQFF. CDR3 sequence (DNA): TGTGCCAGCAGTTACCGGGCTAGCGCCAATGAGCAGTTCTTC.

This chain joins TRBV25-1 and TRBJ1-2; D unclear. Germline CDR1 is MGHDK and CDR2 is SYGVNS. The CDR3 contains 11 residues. V shed 3 bases and J shed 14 bases, with 13 bases lying between them. CDR3 in DNA: TGTGCCAGCAGTGAGGCGGCCTTTGTTACCTTC. Protein: CASSEAAFVTF.

In its sample, this clonotype was seen many times. The chain carries TRBV6-1 and TRBJ2-5, with TRBD2 as a possible D gene (6 bases). This CDR3 spans 14 amino acids. V was shortened by 10 bases and J by 3 bases, with 18 bases between the two germline ends. CDR1 and CDR2 (germline): MNHNS, SASEGT. CDR3 residues: CATKPPGLKETQYF. Here the CDR3 DNA reads TGTGCCACCAAACCCCCGGGACTCAAAGAGACCCAGTACTTC.

This clonotype was found a few times. V and J are TRBV2 and TRBJ1-5, with D perhaps matching TRBD1 (5 bases). Per the germline V gene, CDR1 is SNHLY and CDR2 is FYNNEI. V gave up 5 bases and J gave up 9 bases, with 14 bases separating them. The CDR3 covers 13 residues. The CDR3 DNA is TGTGCCAGCAGTACCCAGGGTGATCGGCCCCAGCATTTT. It yields the protein CASSTQGDRPQHF.

This rearrangement joins TRBV3-1 to TRBJ2-2; 7 bases line up with TRBD1. Trimming cost V 2 bases and J 3 bases; bases outside gene matches: 3. Germline CDR1 and CDR2: LGHDT and YNNKEL (reference sequence). The CDR3 covers 15 residues. CDR3 protein: CASSQSGGDTGELFF. CDR3 nucleotides: TGTGCCAGCAGCCAATCAGGGGGAGACACCGGGGAGCTGTTTTTT.

At least ten counts were recorded for this clonotype. V gene TRBV30 combines with J gene TRBJ2-1; D call uncertain. The length of the CDR3 is 13 residues. V lost 2 bases and J 4 bases, leaving 9 bases between the germline ends. The germline gives CDR1 GTSNPN, CDR2 SVGIG (reference sequence). CDR3 bases: TGTGCCTGGAGTCTGAGTAGATACAATGAGCAGTTCTTC. Encoded protein: CAWSLSRYNEQFF. Full variable domain (remainder filled in from reference TRBV30 and TRBJ2-1): SQTIHQWPATLVQPVGSPLSLECTVEGTSNPNLYWYRQAAGRGLQLLFYSVGIGQISSEVPQNLSASRPQDRQFILSSKKLLLSDSGFYLCAWSLSRYNEQFFGPGTRLTVL.

Ten or more counts support this clonotype. This chain connects TRBV20-1 to TRBJ1-5, with D hard to call. Germline CDR1 DFQATT, CDR2 SNEGSKA (reference sequence). The CDR3 totals 13 residues. V was trimmed by 3 bases and J by 3 bases, leaving 9 bases between them. CDR3 sequence: CSASFSTNQPQHF. CDR3 sequence (DNA): TGCAGTGCTAGCTTCTCAACCAATCAGCCCCAGCATTTT.

This clonotype was seen ten or more times. This chain uses TRBV6-1 with TRBJ2-1; no firm D call. This CDR3 spans 13 amino acids. V gave up 3 bases and J gave up 7 bases, with 10 bases separating them. The V gene's germline CDR1 is MNHNS and CDR2 SASEGT. CDR3 protein: CASSDFPGNEQFF. The CDR3 coding sequence is TGTGCCAGCAGTGACTTTCCTGGGAATGAGCAGTTCTTC.